This T cell receptor beta chain was captured in a study of T cell repertoires in cytomegalovirus infection. Germline CDR1 reads SGHRS; CDR2 reads YFSETQ. The CDR3 spans 15 residues. Trimming took off 6 bases at V and 0 bases at J, with 15 bases between the two ends. MiXCR was run by TCRdb on the reads, yielding one entry per CDR3 protein. Found here are hundreds of thousands of distinct CDR3 sequences, roughly a third of them singletons; the top ten hold more than 2.5%. The chain carries TRBV5-1 and TRBJ1-1, with unresolved D. This receptor was identified in a human donor in good health (CMV status not recorded). Some clones in this sample may be carry-over from other donors' samples. The sample taken for sequencing was PBMCs. CDR3 sequence reads: CASTLGSGMNTEAFF. Written as DNA, the CDR3 is TGCGCCAGCACTTTAGGGTCGGGGATGAACACTGAAGCTTTCTTT. Using reference TRBV5-1 and TRBJ1-1 for the parts outside the CDR3, the full variable domain is KAGVTQTPRYLIKTRGQQVTLSCSPISGHRSVSWYQQTPGQGLQFLFEYFSETQRNKGNFPGRFSGRQFSNSRSEMNVSTLELGDSALYLCASTLGSGMNTEAFFGQGTRLTVV.